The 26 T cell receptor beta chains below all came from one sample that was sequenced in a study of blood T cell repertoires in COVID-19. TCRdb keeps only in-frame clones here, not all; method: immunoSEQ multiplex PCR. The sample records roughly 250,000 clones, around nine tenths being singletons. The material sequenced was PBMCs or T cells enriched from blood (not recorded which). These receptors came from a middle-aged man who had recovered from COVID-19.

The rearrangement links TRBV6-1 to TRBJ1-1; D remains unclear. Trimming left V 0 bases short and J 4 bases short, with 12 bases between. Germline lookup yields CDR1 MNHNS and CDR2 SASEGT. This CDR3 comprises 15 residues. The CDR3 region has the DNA TGTGCCAGCAGTGAAGCGCCTACCGTAGCCACTGAAGCTTTCTTT. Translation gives CASSEAPTVATEAFF.

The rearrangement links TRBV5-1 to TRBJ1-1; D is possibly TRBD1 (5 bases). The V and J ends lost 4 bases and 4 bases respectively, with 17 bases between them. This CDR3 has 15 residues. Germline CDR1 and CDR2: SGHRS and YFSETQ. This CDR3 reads CASSPAGGMATEAFF. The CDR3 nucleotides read TGCGCCAGCAGCCCCGCTGGGGGGATGGCCACTGAAGCTTTCTTT.

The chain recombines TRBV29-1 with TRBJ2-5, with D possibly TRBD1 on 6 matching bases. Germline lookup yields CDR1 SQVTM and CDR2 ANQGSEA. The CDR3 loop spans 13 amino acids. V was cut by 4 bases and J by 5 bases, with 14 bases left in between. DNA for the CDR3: TGCAGCGTTGCTTTAGGGGGTCTGGAGACCCAGTACTTC. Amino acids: CSVALGGLETQYF. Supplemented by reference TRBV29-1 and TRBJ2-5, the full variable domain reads SAVISQKPSRDICQRGTSLTIQCQVDSQVTMMFWYRQQPGQSLTLIATANQGSEATYESGFVIDKFPISRPNLTFSTLTVSNMSPEDSSIYLCSVALGGLETQYFGPGTRLLVL.

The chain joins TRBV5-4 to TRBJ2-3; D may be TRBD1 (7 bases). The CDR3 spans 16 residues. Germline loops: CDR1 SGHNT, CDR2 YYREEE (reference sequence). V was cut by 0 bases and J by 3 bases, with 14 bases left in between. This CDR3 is CASSLDLAGGTDTQYF. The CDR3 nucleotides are TGTGCCAGCAGCTTGGACCTCGCAGGGGGGACAGATACGCAGTATTTT.

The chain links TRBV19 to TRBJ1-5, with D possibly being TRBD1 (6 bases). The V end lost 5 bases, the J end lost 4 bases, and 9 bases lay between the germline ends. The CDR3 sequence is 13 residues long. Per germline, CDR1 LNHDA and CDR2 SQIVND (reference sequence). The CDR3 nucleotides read TGTGCCAGTAGTCCGGACAGAAATCAGCCCCAGCATTTT. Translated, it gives CASSPDRNQPQHF.

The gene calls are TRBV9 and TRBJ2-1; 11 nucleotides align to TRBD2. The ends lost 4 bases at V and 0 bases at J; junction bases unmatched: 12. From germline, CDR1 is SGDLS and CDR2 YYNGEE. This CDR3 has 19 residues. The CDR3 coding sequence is TGTGCCAGCAGCCCGACCACTAGCGGGGGTCCGCGCTCCTACAATGAGCAGTTCTTC. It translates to CASSPTTSGGPRSYNEQFF.

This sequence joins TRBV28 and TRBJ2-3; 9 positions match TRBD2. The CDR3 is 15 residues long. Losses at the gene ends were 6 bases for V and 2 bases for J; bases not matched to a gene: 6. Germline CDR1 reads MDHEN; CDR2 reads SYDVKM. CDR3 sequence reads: CASSRLAEFTDTQYF. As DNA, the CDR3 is TGTGCCAGCAGCAGACTAGCGGAATTCACAGATACGCAGTATTTT.

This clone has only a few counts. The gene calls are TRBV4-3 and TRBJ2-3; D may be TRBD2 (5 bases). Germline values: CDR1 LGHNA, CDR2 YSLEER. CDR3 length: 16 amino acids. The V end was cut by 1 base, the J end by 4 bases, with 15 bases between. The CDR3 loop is CASSQGWGDVPDTQYF. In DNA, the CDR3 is TGCGCCAGCAGCCAAGGGTGGGGAGACGTCCCAGATACGCAGTATTTT.

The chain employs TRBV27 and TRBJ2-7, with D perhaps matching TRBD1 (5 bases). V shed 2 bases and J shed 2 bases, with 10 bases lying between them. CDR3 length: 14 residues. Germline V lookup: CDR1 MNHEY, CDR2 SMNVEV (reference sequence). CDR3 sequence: CASSLSQGPYEQYF. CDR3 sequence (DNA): TGTGCCAGCAGTTTAAGTCAGGGCCCCTACGAGCAGTACTTC.

Here the CDR3 reads CASSPRTSASNEQFF. CDR3 nucleotide sequence: TGTGCCAGCAGCCCCCGGACTAGCGCCAGTAATGAGCAGTTCTTC. V usage is TRBV14 and J usage is TRBJ2-1; 9 bases line up with TRBD2. The V gene end was trimmed by 4 bases and the J gene end by 7 bases; junction bases not matched to a gene: 8. This CDR3 comprises 15 residues. Germline loops: CDR1 SGHDN, CDR2 FVKESK.

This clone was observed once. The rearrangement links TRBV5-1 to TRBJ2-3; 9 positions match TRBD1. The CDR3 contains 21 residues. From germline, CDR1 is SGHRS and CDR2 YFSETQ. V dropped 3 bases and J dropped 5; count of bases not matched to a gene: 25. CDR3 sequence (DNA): TGCGCCAGCAGCTCTCGAGGGGAAAAGCCGACCGGGACAGGGAGTGTAGATACGCAGTATTTT. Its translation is CASSSRGEKPTGTGSVDTQYF.

The CDR3, as DNA: TGTGCCAGTAGTACCCGGGCGGGGTCTAATGAAAAACTGTTTTTT. Translating it yields CASSTRAGSNEKLFF. The V call is TRBV19, the J call TRBJ1-4; D unclear. Germline V gene sequence: CDR1 LNHDA, CDR2 SQIVND (reference sequence). V lost 4 bases, J lost 3 bases, and 12 bases lay in between. The CDR3 is 15 residues long.

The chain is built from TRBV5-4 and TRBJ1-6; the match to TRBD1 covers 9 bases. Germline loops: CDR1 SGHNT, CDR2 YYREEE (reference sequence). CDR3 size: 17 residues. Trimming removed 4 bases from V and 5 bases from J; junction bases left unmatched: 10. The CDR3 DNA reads TGTGCCAGCAGCGCAAACAGGGGGCGTAATAATAATTCACCCCTCCACTTT. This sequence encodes CASSANRGRNNNSPLHF.

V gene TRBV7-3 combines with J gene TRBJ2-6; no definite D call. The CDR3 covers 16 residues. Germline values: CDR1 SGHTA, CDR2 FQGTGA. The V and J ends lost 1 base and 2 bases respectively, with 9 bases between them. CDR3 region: CASSLSPGTGANVLTF. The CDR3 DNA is TGTGCCAGCAGCTTAAGTCCAGGCACTGGGGCCAACGTCCTGACTTTC.

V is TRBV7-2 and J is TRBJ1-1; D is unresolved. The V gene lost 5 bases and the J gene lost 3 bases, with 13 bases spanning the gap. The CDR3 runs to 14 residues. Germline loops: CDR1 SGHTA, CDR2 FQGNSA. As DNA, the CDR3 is TGTGCCAGCAGCAAAGAACGCCTAGACACTGAAGCTTTCTTT. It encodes CASSKERLDTEAFF. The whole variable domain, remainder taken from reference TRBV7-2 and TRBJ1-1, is GAGVSQSPSNKVTEKGKDVELRCDPISGHTALYWYRQSLGQGLEFLIYFQGNSAPDKSGLPSDRFSAERTGGSVSTLTIQRTQQEDSAVYLCASSKERLDTEAFFGQGTRLTVV.

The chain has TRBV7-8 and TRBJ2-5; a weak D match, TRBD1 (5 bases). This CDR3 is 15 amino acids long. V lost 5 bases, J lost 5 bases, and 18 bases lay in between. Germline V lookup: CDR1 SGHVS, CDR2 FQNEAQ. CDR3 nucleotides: TGTGCCAGCAGCCTCTCGGCCCAGGGCTATGAGACCCAGTACTTC. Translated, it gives CASSLSAQGYETQYF.

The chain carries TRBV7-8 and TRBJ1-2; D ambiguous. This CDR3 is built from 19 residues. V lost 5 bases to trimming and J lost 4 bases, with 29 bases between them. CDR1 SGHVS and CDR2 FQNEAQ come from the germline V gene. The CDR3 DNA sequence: TGTGCCAGCAGCCTCAGGCTCAGTGAGCGGGCCAACCCTACCTATGGCTACACCTTC. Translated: CASSLRLSERANPTYGYTF.

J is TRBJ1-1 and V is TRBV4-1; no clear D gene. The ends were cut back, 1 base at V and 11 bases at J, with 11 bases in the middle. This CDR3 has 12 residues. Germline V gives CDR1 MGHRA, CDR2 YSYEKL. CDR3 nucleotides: TGCGCCAGCAGCCAAGTAGCCTCTGCGGCTTTCTTT. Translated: CASSQVASAAFF.

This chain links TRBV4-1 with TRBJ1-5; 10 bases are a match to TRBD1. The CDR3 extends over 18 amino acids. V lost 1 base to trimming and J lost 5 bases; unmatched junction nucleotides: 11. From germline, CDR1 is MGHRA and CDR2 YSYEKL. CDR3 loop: CASSQANLGQGWDQPQHF. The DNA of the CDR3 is TGCGCCAGCAGCCAAGCCAACCTGGGACAGGGGTGGGATCAGCCCCAGCATTTT.

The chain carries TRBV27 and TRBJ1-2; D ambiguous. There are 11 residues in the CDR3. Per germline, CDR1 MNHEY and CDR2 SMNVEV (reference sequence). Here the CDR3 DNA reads TGTGGCGAGGGAAACAACTATGGCTACACCTTC. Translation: CGEGNNYGYTF.

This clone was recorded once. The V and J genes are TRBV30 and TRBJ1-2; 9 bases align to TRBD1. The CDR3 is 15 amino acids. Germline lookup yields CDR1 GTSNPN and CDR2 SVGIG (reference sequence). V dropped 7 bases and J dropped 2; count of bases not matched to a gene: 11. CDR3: CAFQAPGTGNYGYTF. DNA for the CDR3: TGTGCCTTTCAAGCCCCCGGGACAGGGAACTATGGCTACACCTTC.

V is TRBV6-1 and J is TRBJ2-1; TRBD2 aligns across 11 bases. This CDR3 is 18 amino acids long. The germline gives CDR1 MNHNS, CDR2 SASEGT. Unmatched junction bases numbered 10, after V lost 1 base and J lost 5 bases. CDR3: CASSEVVAGGVGNNEQFF. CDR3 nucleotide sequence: TGTGCCAGCAGTGAAGTGGTAGCGGGGGGGGTCGGAAACAATGAGCAGTTCTTC.

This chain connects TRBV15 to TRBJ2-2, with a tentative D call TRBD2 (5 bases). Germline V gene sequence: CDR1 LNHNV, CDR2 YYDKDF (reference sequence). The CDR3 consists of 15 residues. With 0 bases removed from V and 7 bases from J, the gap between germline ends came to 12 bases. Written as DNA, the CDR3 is TGTGCCACCAGCAGAGATACGAAGAGGGACGGGGAGCTGTTTTTT. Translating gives CATSRDTKRDGELFF.

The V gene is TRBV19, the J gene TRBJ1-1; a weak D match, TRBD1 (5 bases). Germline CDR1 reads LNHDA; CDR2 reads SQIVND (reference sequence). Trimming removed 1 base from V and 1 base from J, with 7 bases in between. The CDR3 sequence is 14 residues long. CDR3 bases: TGTGCCAGTAGTATAGGACAGCCGAACACTGAAGCTTTCTTT. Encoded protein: CASSIGQPNTEAFF.

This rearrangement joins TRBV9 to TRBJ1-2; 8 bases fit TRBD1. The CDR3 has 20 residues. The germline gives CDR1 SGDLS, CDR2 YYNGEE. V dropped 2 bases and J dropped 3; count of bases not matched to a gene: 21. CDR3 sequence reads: CASSVSHYPGGITSYYGYTF. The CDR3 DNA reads TGTGCCAGCAGCGTTAGTCATTACCCAGGGGGCATCACTTCATACTATGGCTACACCTTC.

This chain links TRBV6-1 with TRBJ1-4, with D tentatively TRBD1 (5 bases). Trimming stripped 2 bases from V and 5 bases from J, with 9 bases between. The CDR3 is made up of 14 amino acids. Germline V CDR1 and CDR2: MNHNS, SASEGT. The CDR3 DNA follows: TGTGCCAGCAGTGAATCAGGGCAGAATGAAAAACTGTTTTTT. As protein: CASSESGQNEKLFF.